These T cell receptor beta chains were read from a single sample in a study of OX40 agonist ivuxolimab in advanced cancers. Assay used: immunoSEQ multiplex PCR; TCRdb lists only in-frame clones, some missing. The sample yields 9,000 to 13,000 clones, more than 60% seen once. The sequences come from CD4+ or CD8+ T cells sorted from blood, collected in a trial of the OX40 agonist ivuxolimab. These receptors all come from an adult with an advanced solid tumor such as melanoma, head and neck, liver or kidney cancer. Both conserved end residues are part of each CDR3. Fields, in order: CDR3 DNA, CDR3 protein, D gene, V gene, clone size, J gene. D genes are given only for firm matches. Clone sizes are given selectively: once, few, many, or a class where the clone is expanded.

CDR3 DNA: TGTGCCAGCAGTGACTCAGGGCCAACAGGGGAAACAGATACGCAGTATTTT
CDR3 protein: CASSDSGPTGETDTQYF
D gene: TRBD1
V gene: TRBV6-4
clone size: NA
J gene: TRBJ2-3

CDR3 DNA: TGTGCCAGCAGTGAAGCAGGGGCTTTTATGAACACTGAAGCTTTCTTT
CDR3 protein: CASSEAGAFMNTEAFF
D gene: NA
V gene: TRBV2
clone size: NA
J gene: TRBJ1-1

CDR3 DNA: TGTGCCAGCAGCCTCGTGGGGGCCTTCACAGATACGCAGTATTTT
CDR3 protein: CASSLVGAFTDTQYF
D gene: NA
V gene: TRBV6-5
clone size: NA
J gene: TRBJ2-3

CDR3 DNA: TGTGCCAGCTCCGGCGGCCAGGGATGGACTGAAGCTTTCTTT
CDR3 protein: CASSGGQGWTEAFF
D gene: NA
V gene: TRBV28
clone size: NA
J gene: TRBJ1-1

CDR3 DNA: TGTGCCAGTAGTATCGTCGGCAGCAACTATGGCTACACCTTC
CDR3 protein: CASSIVGSNYGYTF
D gene: NA
V gene: TRBV19
clone size: large
J gene: TRBJ1-2

CDR3 DNA: TGCAGCGTTCTCGGACTAGCGGGAGAGTGGGATGAGCAGTTCTTC
CDR3 protein: CSVLGLAGEWDEQFF
D gene: TRBD2
V gene: TRBV29-1
clone size: NA
J gene: TRBJ2-1

CDR3 DNA: TGTGCCAGCAGCCAAACCGGGACTAGCGGGTCTTCCTACAATGAGCAGTTCTTC
CDR3 protein: CASSQTGTSGSSYNEQFF
D gene: TRBD2
V gene: TRBV7-9
clone size: NA
J gene: TRBJ2-1

CDR3 DNA: TGTGCCAGCAGCCCGGGCCCCCCGCGGGCCAGCTCCTACGAGCAGTACTTC
CDR3 protein: CASSPGPPRASSYEQYF
D gene: NA
V gene: TRBV7-9
clone size: NA
J gene: TRBJ2-7

CDR3 DNA: TGTGCCAGCGGGGATAGCGGGGCCGGTTTCTACGAGCAGTACTTC
CDR3 protein: CASGDSGAGFYEQYF
D gene: TRBD2
V gene: TRBV27
clone size: NA
J gene: TRBJ2-7

CDR3 DNA: TGTGCCATCAGTGAGTCCCCCCGAAGCTATGGCTACACCTTC
CDR3 protein: CAISESPRSYGYTF
D gene: NA
V gene: TRBV10-3
clone size: NA
J gene: TRBJ1-2

CDR3 DNA: TGTGCCAGCAGCCAAGTCGGAGGGAGCACAGATACGCAGTATTTT
CDR3 protein: CASSQVGGSTDTQYF
D gene: NA
V gene: TRBV4-2
clone size: NA
J gene: TRBJ2-3

CDR3 DNA: TGTGCCAGCAGTTTCTCGGGACAGGTTTACTACGAGCAGTACTTC
CDR3 protein: CASSFSGQVYYEQYF
D gene: TRBD1
V gene: TRBV28
clone size: NA
J gene: TRBJ2-7

CDR3 DNA: TGTGCCAGCAGCTTCCCCGGGACAGGGGCTACCTATGGCTACACCTTC
CDR3 protein: CASSFPGTGATYGYTF
D gene: TRBD1
V gene: TRBV5-6
clone size: NA
J gene: TRBJ1-2

CDR3 DNA: TGTGCCAGTCAAGCGCCAGATACGCAGTATTTT
CDR3 protein: CASQAPDTQYF
D gene: NA
V gene: TRBV19
clone size: medium-sized
J gene: TRBJ2-3

CDR3 DNA: TGTGCCAGCAGCGAGGGACAGGGACACTATGGCTACACCTTC
CDR3 protein: CASSEGQGHYGYTF
D gene: TRBD1
V gene: TRBV9
clone size: NA
J gene: TRBJ1-2

CDR3 DNA: TGTGCCAGCAGCGTAGAGGCGGCCTTCTACGAGCAGTACTTC
CDR3 protein: CASSVEAAFYEQYF
D gene: NA
V gene: TRBV9
clone size: NA
J gene: TRBJ2-7

CDR3 DNA: TGTGCCAGCAGTGAAATCCTAGGCGGCGGGGTCGGGGATGAGCAGTTCTTC
CDR3 protein: CASSEILGGGVGDEQFF
D gene: NA
V gene: TRBV6-1
clone size: few
J gene: TRBJ2-1

CDR3 DNA: TGTGCCAGCAGTTTCATCGACACTTCCTACGAGCAGTACTTC
CDR3 protein: CASSFIDTSYEQYF
D gene: NA
V gene: TRBV28
clone size: once
J gene: TRBJ2-7

CDR3 DNA: TGTGCCAGCAGACAGACCGGGACAGGGGGCCCCGGGGAGCTGTTTTTT
CDR3 protein: CASRQTGTGGPGELFF
D gene: TRBD1
V gene: TRBV14
clone size: NA
J gene: TRBJ2-2

CDR3 DNA: TGTGCCATCAGACTTATCCAGGGGTTGGGGAACTATGGCTACACCTTC
CDR3 protein: CAIRLIQGLGNYGYTF
D gene: NA
V gene: TRBV10-3
clone size: NA
J gene: TRBJ1-2

CDR3 DNA: TGTGCCAGCAGTCCCCCTCGGAGTTACAATGAGCAGTTCTTC
CDR3 protein: CASSPPRSYNEQFF
D gene: NA
V gene: TRBV28
clone size: NA
J gene: TRBJ2-1

CDR3 DNA: TGTGCCAGTAGTATAGATCTAGAGGGGCCAGAGACCCAGTACTTC
CDR3 protein: CASSIDLEGPETQYF
D gene: NA
V gene: TRBV19
clone size: NA
J gene: TRBJ2-5

CDR3 DNA: TGTGCCAGCAGTGAAGCCCTTGCGGGACGGAGCACAGATACGCAGTATTTT
CDR3 protein: CASSEALAGRSTDTQYF
D gene: NA
V gene: TRBV6-1
clone size: NA
J gene: TRBJ2-3

CDR3 DNA: TGTGCCAGCAGTGATGCCGAGCAGTACTTC
CDR3 protein: CASSDAEQYF
D gene: NA
V gene: TRBV2
clone size: NA
J gene: TRBJ2-7

CDR3 DNA: TGTGCCAGCAGTTACCCGGACGAGCAGTACTTC
CDR3 protein: CASSYPDEQYF
D gene: NA
V gene: TRBV25-1
clone size: NA
J gene: TRBJ2-7

CDR3 DNA: TGTGCCAGCAGTTCCCCGGGACCAGACAATGAGCAGTTCTTC
CDR3 protein: CASSSPGPDNEQFF
D gene: NA
V gene: TRBV27
clone size: NA
J gene: TRBJ2-1

CDR3 DNA: TGCAGCGTTGGACTCGGAGGTGAGGTCAGAGCTGCGAATGGCTACACCTTC
CDR3 protein: CSVGLGGEVRAANGYTF
D gene: NA
V gene: TRBV29-1
clone size: NA
J gene: TRBJ1-2

CDR3 DNA: TGTGCCAGCAGTTTATCAATTGACAGGGGTTTCGGGGACACTGAAGCTTTCTTT
CDR3 protein: CASSLSIDRGFGDTEAFF
D gene: TRBD1
V gene: TRBV27
clone size: NA
J gene: TRBJ1-1

CDR3 DNA: TGTGCCAGCAGTTACACTGGACAGCTCCCGGAGCAGTACTTC
CDR3 protein: CASSYTGQLPEQYF
D gene: NA
V gene: TRBV6-6
clone size: NA
J gene: TRBJ2-7

CDR3 DNA: TGTGCCAGCAGCGTAGGGACAGGGCAAATTGAAGCTTTCTTT
CDR3 protein: CASSVGTGQIEAFF
D gene: TRBD1
V gene: TRBV9
clone size: few
J gene: TRBJ1-1

CDR3 DNA: TGTGCCAGCAGTTTACATACGGGGACAGGGTCCTCCTACGAGCAGTACTTC
CDR3 protein: CASSLHTGTGSSYEQYF
D gene: TRBD1
V gene: TRBV28
clone size: NA
J gene: TRBJ2-7

CDR3 DNA: TGTGCCAGCAGTTTATCGGGCCAATCCTACGAGCAGTACTTC
CDR3 protein: CASSLSGQSYEQYF
D gene: NA
V gene: TRBV27
clone size: few
J gene: TRBJ2-7

CDR3 DNA: TGTGCCAGCAGCGCGGGACAGGACTACGAGCAGTACTTC
CDR3 protein: CASSAGQDYEQYF
D gene: TRBD1
V gene: TRBV7-6
clone size: NA
J gene: TRBJ2-7

CDR3 DNA: TGTGCCAGCAGTTTATCGGGTGAGCAGTTCTTC
CDR3 protein: CASSLSGEQFF
D gene: NA
V gene: TRBV28
clone size: once
J gene: TRBJ2-1

CDR3 DNA: TGTGCCAGCAGTTCGCTGGGGTCAGGGGAGGTGACAGGTGGAGAGACCCAGTACTTC
CDR3 protein: CASSSLGSGEVTGGETQYF
D gene: NA
V gene: TRBV28
clone size: NA
J gene: TRBJ2-5

CDR3 DNA: TGTGCCAGTAGCGCACGACAGGTTAGGGCTGAAGCTTTCTTT
CDR3 protein: CASSARQVRAEAFF
D gene: NA
V gene: TRBV5-8
clone size: NA
J gene: TRBJ1-1

CDR3 DNA: TGTGCCAGCAGTGAAGACCATTTGAGCTCCTATAATTCACCCCTCCACTTT
CDR3 protein: CASSEDHLSSYNSPLHF
D gene: NA
V gene: TRBV6-1
clone size: once
J gene: TRBJ1-6

CDR3 DNA: TGTGCCAGCAGCCAAGCAACTTCCGGGGGGAACACCGGGGAGCTGTTTTTT
CDR3 protein: CASSQATSGGNTGELFF
D gene: NA
V gene: TRBV4-2
clone size: NA
J gene: TRBJ2-2

CDR3 DNA: TGCGCCAGCAGCTTTAAGCCAGGTTACTCCTACGAGCAGTACTTC
CDR3 protein: CASSFKPGYSYEQYF
D gene: NA
V gene: TRBV5-1
clone size: NA
J gene: TRBJ2-7

CDR3 DNA: TGTGCCTGGGGGACAGGGCGCTCCTACGAGCAGTACTTC
CDR3 protein: CAWGTGRSYEQYF
D gene: TRBD1
V gene: TRBV30
clone size: NA
J gene: TRBJ2-7

CDR3 DNA: TGTGCCAGTAAAGACAGGGGGGCTTACGAGCAGTACTTC
CDR3 protein: CASKDRGAYEQYF
D gene: TRBD1
V gene: TRBV25-1
clone size: NA
J gene: TRBJ2-7

CDR3 DNA: TGTGCCAGCAGTGAAGCCCTAGCGGGGAGAAGCACAGATACGCAGTATTTT
CDR3 protein: CASSEALAGRSTDTQYF
D gene: TRBD2
V gene: TRBV6-1
clone size: large
J gene: TRBJ2-3

CDR3 DNA: TGTGCCAGTAGTGGCCTCGAGGGAGGGCCTGCGGTTACCCAGTACTTC
CDR3 protein: CASSGLEGGPAVTQYF
D gene: TRBD2
V gene: TRBV19
clone size: NA
J gene: TRBJ2-5

CDR3 DNA: TGTGCCAGCAGCTTGGAAAATGAAAAACTGTTTTTT
CDR3 protein: CASSLENEKLFF
D gene: NA
V gene: TRBV7-9
clone size: NA
J gene: TRBJ1-4

CDR3 DNA: TGCAGCGTACGGGGAATATACAATGAGCAGTTCTTC
CDR3 protein: CSVRGIYNEQFF
D gene: NA
V gene: TRBV29-1
clone size: NA
J gene: TRBJ2-1

CDR3 DNA: TGTGCCACCGAGACAGGGTCGTACTACGAGCAGTACTTC
CDR3 protein: CATETGSYYEQYF
D gene: TRBD1
V gene: TRBV6-5
clone size: NA
J gene: TRBJ2-7

CDR3 DNA: TGTGCCAGCACAAGGGACAGGGAATTCTACGAGCAGTACTTC
CDR3 protein: CASTRDREFYEQYF
D gene: TRBD1
V gene: TRBV6-5
clone size: NA
J gene: TRBJ2-7

CDR3 DNA: TGTGCCAGCAGTTTATCCAGGAGGGATGGCTACACCTTC
CDR3 protein: CASSLSRRDGYTF
D gene: NA
V gene: TRBV27
clone size: medium-sized
J gene: TRBJ1-2

CDR3 DNA: TGTGCCAGCAGCTCCCCGAACGACAATGAGCAGTTCTTC
CDR3 protein: CASSSPNDNEQFF
D gene: NA
V gene: TRBV11-3
clone size: few
J gene: TRBJ2-1

CDR3 DNA: TGTGCCAGCAGCAGGGGAGACACCGGGGAGCTGTTTTTT
CDR3 protein: CASSRGDTGELFF
D gene: NA
V gene: TRBV28
clone size: NA
J gene: TRBJ2-2

CDR3 DNA: TGTGCCAGCAGTTTAGAAGCCGGGATTGCCTATGGCTACACCTTC
CDR3 protein: CASSLEAGIAYGYTF
D gene: NA
V gene: TRBV27
clone size: NA
J gene: TRBJ1-2

CDR3 DNA: TGTGCCAGCAGCGAAGGACAGGGGGCGCGTGAGCAGTACTTC
CDR3 protein: CASSEGQGAREQYF
D gene: TRBD1
V gene: TRBV5-5
clone size: NA
J gene: TRBJ2-7

CDR3 DNA: TGCAGCGTTGACCCCGTTGGGCACATGAACACTGAAGCTTTCTTT
CDR3 protein: CSVDPVGHMNTEAFF
D gene: NA
V gene: TRBV29-1
clone size: NA
J gene: TRBJ1-1